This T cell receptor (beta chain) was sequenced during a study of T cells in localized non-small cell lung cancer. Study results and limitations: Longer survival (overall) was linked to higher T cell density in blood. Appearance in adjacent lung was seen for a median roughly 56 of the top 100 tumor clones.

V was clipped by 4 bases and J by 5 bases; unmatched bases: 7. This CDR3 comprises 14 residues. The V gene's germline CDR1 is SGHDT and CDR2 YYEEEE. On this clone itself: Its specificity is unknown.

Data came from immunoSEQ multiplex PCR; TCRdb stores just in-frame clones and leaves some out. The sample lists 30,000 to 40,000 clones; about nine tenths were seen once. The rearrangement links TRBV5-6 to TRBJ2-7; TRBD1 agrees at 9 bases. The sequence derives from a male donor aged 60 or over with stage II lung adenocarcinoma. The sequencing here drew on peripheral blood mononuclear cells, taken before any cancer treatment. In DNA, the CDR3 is TGTGCCAGCAGCCTAACAGGGGGCATCGACGAGCAGTACTTC. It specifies CASSLTGGIDEQYF.